The sequence of this TCR beta chain was determined in a study of T cell responses to AZD1222 COVID-19 vaccine. At the level of the study: Whether given at about 4 or about 12 weeks, second doses were pooled. Study-wide results and caveats: Vaccine-related CD4 TCRs covered spike, predominating at 160-218 and 743-854. Of the AZD1222 recipients, only 5 or 6 were seropositive at baseline.

Germline V CDR1 and CDR2: LNHNV, YYDKDF (reference sequence). The CDR3 sequence is 15 residues long. V lost 1 base and J lost 2; bases outside the gene matches: 3. Comment on this clone: Its cognate antigen is unknown.

Only in-frame clones appear in the TCRdb table, and some are missing; sequencing was by immunoSEQ multiplex PCR. The repertoire holds some 140,000 clones, with approximately 89% as singletons. The genes are TRBV15 and TRBJ2-5; TRBD1 aligns across 8 bases. The sample was peripheral blood, taken on day 0 of AZD1222 vaccination. This TCR derives from an adult in good health. CDR3 region: CATSRGTGPQETQYF. CDR3 nucleotide sequence: TGTGCCACCAGCAGAGGGACAGGGCCTCAAGAGACCCAGTACTTC. Complete variable domain (other parts from reference TRBV15 and TRBJ2-5): DAMVIQNPRYQVTQFGKPVTLSCSQTLNHNVMYWYQQKSSQAPKLLFHYYDKDFNNEADTPDNFQSRRPNTSFCFLDIRSPGLGDTAMYLCATSRGTGPQETQYFGPGTRLLVL.